The source of this TCR beta chain is a study of sequential checkpoint blockade in melanoma. Overall study: Randomization was 1:1 between first-line nivolumab→ipilimumab and ipilimumab→nivolumab. Maintenance nivolumab came after either treatment sequence.

Sequenced by immunoSEQ multiplex PCR; TCRdb stores in-frame clones only, minus some. Of 10,000 or so clones in the sample, around 78% are singletons; the top ten hold about 15%. Indicated treatment: randomized to nivolumab then ipilimumab (arm A) or the reverse (arm B). Sorted cells were live CD3+CD8+, lacking CD19 and CD56, from PBMCs. The V and J ends lost 3 bases and 0 bases, in that order; junction bases with no gene match: 1. Germline lookup yields CDR1 PRHDT and CDR2 FYEKMQ (reference sequence). The CDR3 sequence is 14 residues long. The sequence came from a human donor with melanoma. This chain connects TRBV13 to TRBJ1-1; 7 bases agree with TRBD1. Material: CD8+ T cells sorted from blood (inferred from file names), obtained from a patient given nivolumab and ipilimumab in sequence. DNA of the CDR3: TGTGCCAGCAGCTTGGGACAGCTGAACACTGAAGCTTTCTTT. Translating it yields CASSLGQLNTEAFF.